The 11 T cell receptor beta chains presented below share a single source sample, sequenced in a study of blood T cells in healthy people across ages. The authors ran a second PCR of roughly 6 to 12 cycles using a sample-barcoded 5' primer and a J-beta primer mix. Each CDR3 protein is one row after TCRdb ran MiXCR on the 5' RACE reads. The table lists about 930,000 distinct CDR3 sequences, approximately 32% of them singletons. The same sample was also studied in work on T cells of mothers and their children.

Sequencing was performed on blood. Receptors originate from a woman between 40 and 50 years old in good health.

The rearrangement uses TRBV6-2 or TRBV6-3 and TRBJ2-3; D perhaps matches TRBD2 (5 bases). CDR1 MNHEY and CDR2 SVGEGT come from the germline V gene. The V end lost 3 bases, the J end lost 1 base, and 14 bases lay between the germline ends. This CDR3 is 16 amino acids long. The CDR3 here is CASSYGGGLGTDTQYF. In DNA, the CDR3 is TGTGCCAGCAGTTATGGAGGCGGGTTAGGCACAGATACGCAGTATTTT.

V is TRBV27 and J is TRBJ2-7, with TRBD1 matching over 7 bases. J was trimmed by 6 bases and V by 2 bases; bases with no gene match: 10. CDR1 and CDR2 from the germline V gene are MNHEY and SMNVEV (reference sequence). CDR3 length: 15 amino acids. CDR3 coding DNA: TGTGCCAGCAGTTTAATCAGACAGGGAACCGGCGAGCAGTACTTC. Protein sequence: CASSLIRQGTGEQYF.

This clonotype was detected only a few times. The genes are TRBV2 and TRBJ2-6; possible D gene TRBD1, 6 bases. Germline loops: CDR1 SNHLY, CDR2 FYNNEI. The CDR3 consists of 16 residues. V was clipped by 5 bases and J by 3 bases, with 14 bases between them. In nucleotides, the CDR3 is TGTGCCAGCAGTCGAAACGCAGGGGTTGGGGCCAACGTCCTGACTTTC. It yields the protein CASSRNAGVGANVLTF.

This clonotype was observed at least ten times. The V and J genes are TRBV5-1 and TRBJ1-2, with TRBD1 matching over 8 bases. Unmatched junction bases numbered 8, after V lost 3 bases and J lost 4 bases. The CDR3 is 15 amino acids. Germline CDR1 reads SGHRS; CDR2 reads YFSETQ. The CDR3 loop is CASSSDQGARYGYTF. CDR3 coding DNA: TGCGCCAGCAGCTCGGATCAGGGGGCACGCTATGGCTACACCTTC.

The table lists this clonotype with many counts. The chain recombines TRBV4-1 with TRBJ1-5, with 7 positions matching TRBD1. CDR1 is MGHRA, CDR2 YSYEKL, per germline. V gave up 4 bases and J gave up 0 bases; unmatched junction bases: 18. The length of the CDR3 is 20 residues. The CDR3 DNA sequence: TGCGCCAGCAGCCTGGTAGGGCCAGGGGGGACCAAATATAGCAATCAGCCCCAGCATTTT. Protein: CASSLVGPGGTKYSNQPQHF.

V and J are TRBV28 and TRBJ1-5; 8 bases map to TRBD1. This CDR3 contains 21 residues. Germline values: CDR1 MDHEN, CDR2 SYDVKM. Germline trimming cut 4 bases from V and 0 bases from J; bases unmatched to any gene: 20. CDR3 DNA sequence: TGTGCCAGCAGTTCCTACCCGGGGTCCGGGACAGGTCTATATAGCAATCAGCCCCAGCATTTT. Its translation: CASSSYPGSGTGLYSNQPQHF. The full variable domain, rest sourced from reference TRBV28 and TRBJ1-5, is DVKVTQSSRYLVKRTGEKVFLECVQDMDHENMFWYRQDPGLGLRLIYFSYDVKMKEKGDIPEGYSVSREKKERFSLILESASTNQTSMYLCASSSYPGSGTGLYSNQPQHFGDGTRLSIL.

This clonotype was detected a few times. The chain has TRBV20-1 and TRBJ1-2; D perhaps matches TRBD1 (6 bases). The ends were cut back, 6 bases at V and 2 bases at J, with 16 bases in the middle. CDR1 and CDR2 from the germline V gene are DFQATT and SNEGSKA (reference sequence). The CDR3 extends over 14 amino acids. CDR3 sequence reads: CSAPEQGANYGYTF. The CDR3 DNA follows: TGCAGTGCCCCCGAACAGGGTGCCAACTATGGCTACACCTTC.

This clonotype turned up a few times. The chain links TRBV28 to TRBJ1-5; TRBD1 might be the D (6 bases). The V end lost 3 bases, the J end lost 3 bases, and 9 bases lay between the germline ends. Germline V gene sequence: CDR1 MDHEN, CDR2 SYDVKM. This CDR3 contains 14 residues. CDR3 bases: TGTGCCAGCAGTTTGTGGGACAACAATCAGCCCCAGCATTTT. This encodes CASSLWDNNQPQHF. The full variable domain, with the rest looked up from reference TRBV28 and TRBJ1-5, is DVKVTQSSRYLVKRTGEKVFLECVQDMDHENMFWYRQDPGLGLRLIYFSYDVKMKEKGDIPEGYSVSREKKERFSLILESASTNQTSMYLCASSLWDNNQPQHFGDGTRLSIL.

With respect to this clonotype: This could be a read error, since a much larger clone is one nucleotide away. The rearrangement joins TRBV29-1 to TRBJ2-5; D remains ambiguous. CDR3 length equals 10 residues. Looked up from germline, CDR1 is SQVTM and CDR2 is ANQGSEA. V was cut by 5 bases and J by 11 bases, with 12 bases left in between. This chain's CDR3 is CSVKHNEQYF. The CDR3 nucleotides are TGCAGCGTTAAGCACAATGAGCAGTACTTC. Based on the CDR3 plus reference TRBV29-1 and TRBJ2-5, the full variable domain is SAVISQKPSRDICQRGTSLTIQCQVDSQVTMMFWYRQQPGQSLTLIATANQGSEATYESGFVIDKFPISRPNLTFSTLTVSNMSPEDSSIYLCSVKHNEQYFGPGTRLLVL.

This clonotype was observed a few times. The chain uses TRBV27 and TRBJ2-7; 12 bases agree with TRBD1. The CDR3 extends over 14 amino acids. After removal of 7 bases from V and 5 bases from J, the junction contained 6 bases not matched to a gene. Germline V lookup: CDR1 MNHEY, CDR2 SMNVEV (reference sequence). CDR3 in amino acids: CASKPGTGGHEQYF. The CDR3 nucleotides are TGTGCCAGCAAACCCGGGACAGGGGGCCACGAGCAGTACTTC.

The gene calls are TRBV4-1 and TRBJ1-1; D remains ambiguous. This CDR3 has 14 residues. Per germline, CDR1 MGHRA and CDR2 YSYEKL. The germline V and J ends were trimmed by 4 bases and 0 bases, with 9 bases remaining between them. CDR3 sequence: CASSLQELNTEAFF. The CDR3 region has the DNA TGCGCCAGCAGCCTCCAGGAATTGAACACTGAAGCTTTCTTT.